Following are 11 T cell receptor beta chains from one sample sequenced in a study of blood T cell repertoires in COVID-19. Measured with immunoSEQ multiplex PCR; TCRdb has only the in-frame clones, and not every one. This sample has roughly 140,000 clones, with about 81% found just once. Sequencing was done on a sample of peripheral blood. These receptors all come from a woman of 80 years or more with acute or convalescent COVID-19.

This sequence joins TRBV12-3 or TRBV12-4 and TRBJ1-5; D not resolved. This CDR3 has 13 residues. The germline V and J ends were trimmed by 7 bases and 0 bases, with 7 bases remaining between them. CDR3 nucleotide sequence: TGTGCCAGCACCATTAGTAGCAATCAGCCCCAGCATTTT. Its protein is CASTISSNQPQHF.

The rearrangement joins TRBV9 to TRBJ2-1; the match to TRBD2 covers 8 bases. V dropped 4 bases and J dropped 5; count of bases not matched to a gene: 8. The CDR3 is 15 amino acids. CDR1 is SGDLS and CDR2 is YYNGEE in the germline V gene. As DNA, the CDR3 is TGTGCCAGCAGCCTCTTAGCGGGACTGAACAATGAGCAGTTCTTC. Translated, it gives CASSLLAGLNNEQFF.

The chain combines TRBV4-2 with TRBJ2-3; 12 nucleotides match TRBD2. CDR3 size: 15 residues. Trimming cost V 4 bases and J 3 bases; bases outside gene matches: 2. Germline loops: CDR1 LGHNA, CDR2 YNFKEQ. This CDR3 is CASSLTSGGTDTQYF. DNA of the CDR3: TGTGCCAGCAGCCTGACTAGCGGGGGTACAGATACGCAGTATTTT.

This chain connects TRBV5-1 to TRBJ2-1, with 7 nucleotides matching TRBD1. Germline CDR1 SGHRS, CDR2 YFSETQ. V lost 4 bases and J lost 0; bases outside the gene matches: 10. There are 17 residues in the CDR3. Here the CDR3 reads CASSPGTEVSSYNEQFF. CDR3 coding DNA: TGCGCCAGCAGCCCTGGGACAGAGGTCAGCTCCTACAATGAGCAGTTCTTC.

This chain links TRBV18 with TRBJ2-3, with TRBD2 matching over 12 bases. Germline assignment: CDR1 KGHSH and CDR2 LQKENI. Germline trimming cut 0 bases from V and 4 bases from J; bases unmatched to any gene: 23. The CDR3 sequence is 23 residues long. The CDR3 spells CASSPPLLTSGGTAHLFSDTQYF. CDR3 nucleotide sequence: TGTGCCAGCTCACCACCCCTCCTTACTAGCGGGGGGACCGCTCACCTCTTTTCAGATACGCAGTATTTT.

This clone appeared a single time. V gene TRBV10-2 combines with J gene TRBJ2-3; D gene uncertain. This CDR3 has 11 amino acids. Per germline, CDR1 WSHSY and CDR2 SAAADI. Trimming shortened V by 6 bases and J by 5 bases, and 6 bases separated the two germline ends. CDR3 residues: CASSRQDTQYF. The DNA for the CDR3 is TGCGCCAGCAGCAGGCAAGATACGCAGTATTTT.

The J gene is TRBJ1-4, the V gene TRBV12-3 or TRBV12-4; unclear D gene. This CDR3 has 13 residues. V was pared by 3 bases and J by 7 bases, with 9 bases between. The CDR3 spells CASSFVTGEKLFF. The CDR3 DNA reads TGTGCCAGCAGTTTCGTAACTGGTGAAAAACTGTTTTTT.

The chain couples TRBV10-3 to TRBJ2-7, with 13 nucleotides matching TRBD2. The CDR3 sequence is 14 residues long. Germline V CDR1 and CDR2: ENHRY, SYGVKD. J lost 7 bases, V lost 6 bases, and 6 bases had no gene match. CDR3: CAISSGLAGNEQYF. Written as DNA, the CDR3 is TGTGCCATCAGCTCGGGACTAGCGGGAAATGAGCAGTACTTC.

The chain couples TRBV7-8 to TRBJ2-6, with TRBD1 as a possible D gene (5 bases). With 3 bases removed from V and 0 bases from J, the gap between germline ends came to 12 bases. Per the germline V gene, CDR1 is SGHVS and CDR2 is FQNEAQ. CDR3 size: 17 residues. The DNA for the CDR3 is TGTGCCAGCAGCTTCAGGGTGTTCACCTCTGGGGCCAACGTCCTGACTTTC. Translation: CASSFRVFTSGANVLTF.

The CDR3 here is CASSAQQGSWETQYF. In nucleotides, the CDR3 is TGTGCCAGCAGTGCCCAACAGGGGTCCTGGGAGACCCAGTACTTC. The chain uses TRBV25-1 and TRBJ2-5, with TRBD1 matching over 7 bases. The CDR3 has 15 amino acids. With 4 bases clipped from V and 5 bases from J, the junction kept 10 bases outside the gene matches. The germline V gene has CDR1 MGHDK and CDR2 SYGVNS.

V usage is TRBV13 and J usage is TRBJ2-3, with 12 bases lining up with TRBD2. Germline assignment: CDR1 PRHDT and CDR2 FYEKMQ (reference sequence). The CDR3 runs to 17 residues. V gave up 0 bases and J gave up 7 bases; unmatched junction bases: 8. As DNA, the CDR3 is TGTGCCAGCAGCTTAGGCCGGGCTAGCGGGGGGGCCTATACGCAGTATTTT. It yields the protein CASSLGRASGGAYTQYF.